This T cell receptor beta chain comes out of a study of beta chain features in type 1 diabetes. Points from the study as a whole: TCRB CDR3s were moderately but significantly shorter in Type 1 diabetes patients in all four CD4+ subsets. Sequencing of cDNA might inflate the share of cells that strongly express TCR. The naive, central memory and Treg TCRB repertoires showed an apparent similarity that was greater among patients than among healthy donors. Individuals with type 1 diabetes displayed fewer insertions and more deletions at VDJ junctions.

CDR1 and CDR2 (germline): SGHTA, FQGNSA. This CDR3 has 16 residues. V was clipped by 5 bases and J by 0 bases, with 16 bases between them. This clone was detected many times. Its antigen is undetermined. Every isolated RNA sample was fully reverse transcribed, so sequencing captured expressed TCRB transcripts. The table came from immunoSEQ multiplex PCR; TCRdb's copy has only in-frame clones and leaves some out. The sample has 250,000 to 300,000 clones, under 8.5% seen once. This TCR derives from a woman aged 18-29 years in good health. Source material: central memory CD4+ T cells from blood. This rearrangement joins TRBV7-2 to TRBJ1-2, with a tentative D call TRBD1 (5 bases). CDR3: CASSVGGAGSNYGYTF. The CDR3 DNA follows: TGTGCCAGCAGCGTAGGTGGGGCAGGGTCTAACTATGGCTACACCTTC.